This T cell receptor beta chain was identified during a study of early T cells in non-severe SARS-CoV-2 infection. The CDR3 contains 18 residues. The germline gives CDR1 MGHRA, CDR2 YSYEKL. Trimming cost V 4 bases and J 0 bases, with 21 bases left between them. The study's findings and limits: Sequences matched to VDJdb favored anti-spike CD8 responses, while private and CD4 specificities were missed.

TCRdb re-called the 5' RACE reads with MiXCR, one entry per CDR3 protein. Among 45,000 to 55,000 distinct CDR3 sequences, 6.2% were seen once, and the ten largest hold 3% to 4.5%. This clonotype was detected only a few times. Its antigen is not identified. Input material: whole blood. The receptor's source is an adult who was a healthcare worker with PCR-confirmed SARS-CoV-2 infection or an uninfected control (not recorded which). The rearrangement uses TRBV4-1 and TRBJ1-1, with no clear D. The CDR3 spells CASSPGILRKRMNTEAFF. CDR3 sequence (DNA): TGCGCCAGCAGCCCTGGGATTTTACGGAAGAGGATGAACACTGAAGCTTTCTTT.